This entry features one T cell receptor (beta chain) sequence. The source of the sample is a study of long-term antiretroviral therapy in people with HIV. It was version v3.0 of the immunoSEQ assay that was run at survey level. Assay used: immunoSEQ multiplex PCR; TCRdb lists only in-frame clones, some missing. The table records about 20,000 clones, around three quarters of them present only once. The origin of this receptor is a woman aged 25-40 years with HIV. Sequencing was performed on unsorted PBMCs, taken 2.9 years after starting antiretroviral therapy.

CDR3 amino acids: CAWKDRTAGYGYTF. The CDR3 DNA reads TGTGCCTGGAAGGACAGGACGGCGGGCTATGGCTACACCTTC. The V gene is TRBV30, the J gene TRBJ1-2, with TRBD1 matching over 7 bases. The CDR3 sequence is 14 residues long. The V segment lost 4 bases and the J segment 4 bases; nucleotides outside the gene matches: 9. Germline V gene lookup returns CDR1 GTSNPN and CDR2 SVGIG (reference sequence).